What follows are 23 T cell receptor beta chains derived from one specimen sequenced in a study of T cells after yellow fever vaccination. MiXCR, run by TCRdb on the 5' RACE reads, gives a single entry per CDR3 protein. The sample consists of about 370,000 distinct CDR3 sequences, roughly 11% of them appearing once. The sample in question was PBMCs, obtained on the day of the first yellow fever vaccination. These receptors came from a man between 18 and 29 years old who received the YFV17D yellow fever vaccine.

V is TRBV5-5 and J is TRBJ2-7, with D hard to call. Germline assignment: CDR1 SGHKS and CDR2 YYEKEE (reference sequence). The CDR3 is 12 residues long. V was trimmed by 1 base and J by 6 bases, leaving 8 bases between them. The DNA for the CDR3 is TGTGCCAGCAGCTTGTTTCTCTTCGAGCAGTACGTC. Translating gives CASSLFLFEQYV.

The chain couples TRBV28 to TRBJ2-7; 11 bases are a match to TRBD1. The junction had 9 bases not matched to a gene; V was cut back by 5 bases and J by 3 bases. This CDR3 region has 16 residues. CDR1 and CDR2 (germline): MDHEN, SYDVKM. The CDR3 region is CASSLGGTGGNYEQYV. The DNA of the CDR3 is TGTGCCAGCAGTCTCGGCGGGACAGGGGGAAACTACGAGCAGTACGTC.

The DNA for the CDR3 is TGTGCCAGCAGCTTAGGGGACAGGGCTGGCTACACCTTC. Translation gives CASSLGDRAGYTF. The chain has TRBV7-9 and TRBJ1-2; 9 bases align to TRBD1. Trimming took 1 base from V and 7 from J; bases not matched to a gene: 1. This CDR3 is built from 13 residues. Germline lookup yields CDR1 SEHNR and CDR2 FQNEAQ (reference sequence).

This sequence joins TRBV7-3 and TRBJ2-7; TRBD2 matches 8 bases. CDR3 length: 14 residues. The V segment lost 5 bases and the J segment 0 bases; nucleotides outside the gene matches: 3. CDR1 SGHTA and CDR2 FQGTGA come from the germline V gene. CDR3 region: CASSTSGSSYEQYF. The CDR3 DNA reads as TGTGCCAGCAGCACTAGCGGCAGCTCCTACGAGCAGTACTTC.

The J gene is TRBJ2-7, the V gene TRBV29-1; 7 positions match TRBD1. Germline trimming cut 7 bases from V and 6 bases from J; bases unmatched to any gene: 12. The CDR3 runs to 13 residues. CDR1 SQVTM and CDR2 ANQGSEA come from the germline V gene. CDR3 loop: CSAISDRVGEQYF. In nucleotides, the CDR3 is TGCAGCGCCATAAGTGACAGGGTCGGCGAGCAGTACTTC.

This clonotype appeared a few times. This chain links TRBV19 with TRBJ2-7; no clear D gene. Trimming cost V 9 bases and J 6 bases, with 9 bases left between them. The germline V gene encodes CDR1 LNHDA and CDR2 SQIVND (reference sequence). The CDR3 spans 10 residues. CDR3 sequence: CARPFTEQYV. CDR3 nucleotide sequence: TGTGCCAGACCCTTTACCGAGCAGTACGTC.

This clonotype was observed a few times. The V gene is TRBV7-3, the J gene TRBJ2-3, with a possible D match to TRBD2 (6 bases). The V end lost 5 bases, the J end lost 0 bases, and 12 bases lay between the germline ends. CDR3 length: 15 residues. The germline V gene has CDR1 SGHTA and CDR2 FQGTGA. CDR3 sequence: CASSRGTYSTDTQYF. For the CDR3, the DNA is TGTGCCAGCAGCCGAGGGACTTACAGCACAGATACGCAGTATTTT.

This clonotype came up a few times. The V gene is TRBV4-2, the J gene TRBJ1-2; D not certain. This CDR3 spans 14 amino acids. V lost 4 bases to trimming and J lost 4 bases, with 13 bases between them. The germline V gene has CDR1 LGHNA and CDR2 YNFKEQ. The CDR3 sequence: CASSPRTLSYGYTF. DNA for the CDR3: TGTGCCAGCAGCCCGAGGACCCTCTCCTATGGCTACACCTTC.

The chain carries TRBV18 and TRBJ2-3; D is perhaps TRBD1 (6 bases). V was pared by 3 bases and J by 6 bases, with 16 bases between. This CDR3 contains 15 residues. Germline lookup yields CDR1 KGHSH and CDR2 LQKENI. CDR3 sequence reads: CASSPSTSRGDTQYF. CDR3 nucleotide sequence: TGTGCCAGCTCACCTTCAACTTCGAGGGGGGATACGCAGTATTTT.

The rearrangement links TRBV7-2 to TRBJ2-1; TRBD1 aligns across 8 bases. The CDR3 length is 15 residues. Per germline, CDR1 SGHTA and CDR2 FQGNSA. J gave up 0 bases and V 6 bases, and 4 bases lay outside the gene matches. The CDR3 loop reads CASRGGTGSYNEQFF. CDR3 nucleotide sequence: TGTGCCAGCAGAGGAGGGACAGGCTCCTACAATGAGCAGTTCTTC.

This clonotype was found a few times. The chain is built from TRBV10-3 and TRBJ2-7; the match to TRBD1 covers 9 bases. From germline, CDR1 is ENHRY and CDR2 SYGVKD. J was trimmed by 6 bases and V by 6 bases; bases with no gene match: 9. CDR3 length: 14 amino acids. The CDR3, as DNA: TGTGCCATCAGCACCGGGACAGGGAAGTTCGAGCAGTACTTC. The encoded protein is CAISTGTGKFEQYF.

This chain joins TRBV28 and TRBJ2-7, with D perhaps TRBD2 (6 bases). Trimming pared 8 bases from V and 2 bases from J, leaving 19 bases between. In germline, CDR1 is MDHEN, CDR2 SYDVKM. The CDR3 consists of 15 residues. In DNA form, the CDR3 reads TGTGCCAGCCTCCCTACCGCAGGGAGGCCCTACGAGCAGTACGTC. Amino acids: CASLPTAGRPYEQYV.

In this sample, this clonotype turned up a few times. The chain couples TRBV7-3 to TRBJ1-1; 7 bases align to TRBD1. V was pared by 4 bases and J by 1 base, with 9 bases of the junction left unmatched. Per the germline V gene, CDR1 is SGHTA and CDR2 is FQGTGA. The CDR3 contains 16 residues. The CDR3 nucleotides are TGTGCCAGCAGCTCGAATTACAGGGGAGGGAACACTGAAGCTTTCTTT. It is translated as CASSSNYRGGNTEAFF.

The chain is built from TRBV19 and TRBJ2-7; 8 nucleotides agree with TRBD1. The trim removed 3 bases at V and 2 bases at J, leaving 0 bases unmatched. CDR3 length equals 13 residues. Germline-derived CDR1 and CDR2 are LNHDA and SQIVND (reference sequence). The CDR3 here is CASSMTGAYEQYF. CDR3 sequence (DNA): TGTGCCAGTAGTATGACAGGGGCCTACGAGCAGTACTTC.

The rearrangement links TRBV6-1 to TRBJ1-3, with D hard to call. Germline lookup yields CDR1 MNHNS and CDR2 SASEGT. The CDR3 extends over 16 amino acids. V dropped 4 bases and J dropped 0 bases, with 13 bases sitting between them. CDR3 protein: CASSVSQRASGNTIYF. CDR3 nucleotides: TGTGCCAGCAGTGTCTCACAGAGGGCCTCTGGAAACACCATATATTTT.

This chain uses TRBV4-3 with TRBJ2-1, with D unresolved. Trimming pared 0 bases from V and 6 bases from J, leaving 9 bases between. The CDR3 is 14 amino acids. Germline lookup yields CDR1 LGHNA and CDR2 YSLEER. CDR3: CASSQDRWLNEQFF. The CDR3, as DNA: TGCGCCAGCAGCCAAGATCGCTGGCTCAATGAGCAGTTCTTC.

This clonotype was found a few times. V and J are TRBV2 and TRBJ2-2, with a weak D call TRBD2 (5 bases). V gave up 3 bases and J gave up 4 bases, with 9 bases separating them. The CDR3 contains 14 residues. CDR1 and CDR2 from the germline V gene are SNHLY and FYNNEI. This CDR3 is CASSDYRGTGELFF. As DNA, the CDR3 is TGTGCCAGCAGTGATTATCGGGGCACCGGGGAGCTGTTTTTT.

This clonotype came up a few times. The V gene is TRBV18, the J gene TRBJ2-7; D is unclear. Germline V gives CDR1 KGHSH, CDR2 LQKENI. V lost 8 bases, J lost 7 bases, and 12 bases lay in between. The CDR3 covers 11 residues. CDR3 in DNA: TGTGCCAGCAGGTCCGAAAATGAGCAGTACTTC. Amino acids: CASRSENEQYF.

This clonotype was found many times. This chain links TRBV4-3 with TRBJ2-3, with D unresolved. The CDR3 runs to 14 residues. Per the germline V gene, CDR1 is LGHNA and CDR2 is YSLEER. Trimming left V 0 bases short and J 2 bases short, with 6 bases between. For the CDR3, the DNA is TGCGCCAGCAGCCAAGACGCGTTCACAGATACGCAGTATTTT. Translated: CASSQDAFTDTQYF.

This rearrangement joins TRBV20-1 to TRBJ2-7, with 10 bases lining up with TRBD1. The CDR3 runs 13 residues. Trimming removed 5 bases from V and 4 bases from J; junction bases left unmatched: 5. Germline V CDR1 and CDR2: DFQATT, SNEGSKA (reference sequence). The CDR3 protein is CSAEGQGIYEQYF. CDR3 in DNA: TGCAGTGCTGAGGGACAGGGGATTTACGAGCAGTACTTC.

The sample holds many counts of this clonotype. This chain joins TRBV5-1 and TRBJ2-4; D ambiguous. From germline, CDR1 is SGHRS and CDR2 YFSETQ. The CDR3 has 13 residues. V lost 0 bases and J 6 bases, leaving 7 bases between the germline ends. The chain's CDR3 is CASSLGWGNIQYF. CDR3 DNA sequence: TGCGCCAGCAGCTTGGGTTGGGGAAACATTCAGTACTTC.

The rearrangement links TRBV20-1 to TRBJ2-1; D unresolved. The length of the CDR3 is 15 residues. Trimming took off 1 base at V and 5 bases at J, with 15 bases between the two ends. The germline gives CDR1 DFQATT, CDR2 SNEGSKA (reference sequence). The CDR3 sequence is CSARGSPGANNEQFF. The CDR3 region has the DNA TGCAGTGCTAGAGGAAGCCCAGGTGCAAACAATGAGCAGTTCTTC.

The chain recombines TRBV6-5 with TRBJ1-2, with a possible D match to TRBD1 (5 bases). Germline values: CDR1 MNHEY, CDR2 SVGAGI. V lost 6 bases and J lost 8, with 10 bases in between. The CDR3 is 11 residues long. The CDR3 DNA is TGTGCCAGCAGCCACGGGGGGGGCTACACCTTC. Amino acid sequence: CASSHGGGYTF.